The source of this T cell receptor beta chain is a study of OX40 agonist ivuxolimab in advanced cancers. Study-wide context: Those treated in dose escalation had hepatocellular carcinoma, melanoma, renal cell cancer or head and neck cancer. Points from the study as a whole: Expanded peripheral T cells had an undetermined antigen specificity. At doses 0.1 to 3.0 mg/kg, CD4+ and CD8+ clones expanded.

For this clone: No antigen is known for it. Other nucleotide sequences in the sample specify the same CDR3.

V dropped 0 bases and J dropped 4; count of bases not matched to a gene: 6. The CDR3 contains 15 residues. In germline, CDR1 is SGHAT, CDR2 FQNNGV. Repertoires were generated with immunoSEQ multiplex PCR, while TCRdb's copy carries only in-frame clones and drops some. The table includes around 70,000 clones, 70% to 90% detected once. This specimen was CD4+ or CD8+ T cells sorted from blood, taken in a trial of the OX40 agonist ivuxolimab. This clonotype was sampled from an adult with an advanced solid tumor such as melanoma, head and neck, liver or kidney cancer. V gene TRBV11-2 combines with J gene TRBJ2-7; 7 nucleotides align to TRBD1. The DNA for the CDR3 is TGTGCCAGCAGCTTAGAGGGCAGGGGGTCTTACGAGCAGTACTTC. Residues: CASSLEGRGSYEQYF.